Listed here are 14 T cell receptor beta chains from one sample, sequenced in a study of shared clonotypes between healthy human individuals. Generated by immunoSEQ multiplex PCR, the TCRdb table keeps only in-frame clones and is missing some. The data hold over 2 million clones, with roughly 96% observed a single time. The sample was naive CD4+ T cells sorted from blood. Subset specified: CD45RA+ positively selected. The receptors here all came from a man between 18 and 35 years old in good health.

This clone was recorded once. The chain recombines TRBV29-1 with TRBJ1-4; 8 positions agree with TRBD1. The CDR3 loop spans 19 amino acids. J was trimmed by 0 bases and V by 8 bases; bases with no gene match: 20. The V gene's germline CDR1 is SQVTM and CDR2 ANQGSEA. The CDR3 sequence: CSPESGGRSNLATNEKLFF. The CDR3, as DNA: TGCAGCCCAGAGTCAGGGGGCCGCTCTAACCTTGCAACTAATGAAAAACTGTTTTTT.

The chain couples TRBV11-2 to TRBJ1-4; 12 bases line up with TRBD1. CDR1 is SGHAT and CDR2 is FQNNGV in the germline V gene. The CDR3 runs 17 residues. V lost 5 bases to trimming and J lost 8 bases; unmatched junction nucleotides: 12. For the CDR3, the DNA is TGTGCCAGCAGCCCAGGGACAGGGGGCCTACGCGGGGAAAAACTGTTTTTT. Amino acids: CASSPGTGGLRGEKLFF.

This chain connects TRBV6-1 to TRBJ2-1; D gene uncertain. Trimming cost V 3 bases and J 6 bases, with 12 bases left between them. The CDR3 has 14 residues. The germline V gene encodes CDR1 MNHNS and CDR2 SASEGT. The CDR3 loop reads CASSEVSRGNEQFF. In DNA, the CDR3 is TGTGCCAGCAGTGAGGTTAGTAGAGGCAATGAGCAGTTCTTC.

A remark on this clone: The junction departs from the called germline gene at one end, perhaps through a read error. This rearrangement joins TRBV29-1 to TRBJ1-6; a possible D gene is TRBD1 (5 bases). Per germline, CDR1 SQVTM and CDR2 ANQGSEA. The CDR3 extends over 13 amino acids. The CDR3 DNA reads TGCGGCGTTTCCTATCAGGGTAATTCACCCCTCCACTTT. This codes for CGVSYQGNSPLHF. Full variable domain (remainder filled in from reference TRBV29-1 and TRBJ1-6): SAVISQKPSRDICQRGTSLTIQCQVDSQVTMMFWYRQQPGQSLTLIATANQGSEATYESGFVIDKFPISRPNLTFSTLTVSNMSPEDSSIYLCGVSYQGNSPLHFGNGTRLTVT.

V is TRBV7-2 and J is TRBJ2-7; D call uncertain. Germline lookup yields CDR1 SGHTA and CDR2 FQGNSA. V dropped 4 bases and J dropped 3 bases, with 10 bases sitting between them. CDR3 size: 13 residues. The DNA for the CDR3 is TGTGCCAGCAGCTCGACTCGACACTACGAGCAGTACTTC. Amino acid sequence: CASSSTRHYEQYF.

This clone was picked up one time. This chain uses TRBV18 with TRBJ2-2, with 7 bases aligning to TRBD1. CDR1 is KGHSH and CDR2 is LQKENI in the germline V gene. This CDR3 contains 17 residues. V lost 0 bases, J lost 0 bases, and 4 bases stayed unmatched. CDR3 DNA: TGTGCCAGCTCACCACCGCTCGGACAGGCGAACACCGGGGAGCTGTTTTTT. Translating gives CASSPPLGQANTGELFF.

This clone was seen a single time. V and J are TRBV30 and TRBJ2-7; D is undetermined. The germline V and J ends were trimmed by 5 bases and 2 bases, with 4 bases remaining between them. In germline, CDR1 is GTSNPN, CDR2 SVGIG (reference sequence). The length of the CDR3 is 10 residues. As DNA, the CDR3 is TGTGCCTGGGGGACCTACGAGCAGTACTTC. As protein: CAWGTYEQYF.

The chain combines TRBV10-3 with TRBJ2-2, with D perhaps matching TRBD1 (5 bases). Germline lookup yields CDR1 ENHRY and CDR2 SYGVKD. V lost 2 bases to trimming and J lost 4 bases, with 23 bases between them. The CDR3 spans 19 residues. The CDR3 protein is CAISEAILGQDISTGELFF. The CDR3 DNA reads as TGTGCCATCAGTGAGGCCATCCTCGGCCAGGACATCTCCACCGGGGAGCTGTTTTTT.

The chain carries TRBV4-3 and TRBJ2-7, with 7 bases identical to TRBD1. Germline V gene lookup returns CDR1 LGHNA and CDR2 YSLEER. This CDR3 contains 14 residues. V shed 0 bases and J 5 bases; nucleotides not matched to a gene: 4. This CDR3 reads CASSQDNRGDEQYF. DNA of the CDR3: TGCGCCAGCAGCCAAGATAACAGGGGAGACGAGCAGTACTTC.

The rearrangement joins TRBV27 to TRBJ2-4; D ambiguous. Germline V gene data show CDR1 as MNHEY and CDR2 as SMNVEV (reference sequence). The CDR3 spans 16 residues. The germline V and J ends were trimmed by 3 bases and 0 bases, with 12 bases remaining between them. The CDR3 loop is CASSFEKGLAKNIQYF. Here the CDR3 DNA reads TGTGCCAGCAGTTTTGAGAAAGGATTAGCCAAAAACATTCAGTACTTC.

The chain has TRBV7-8 and TRBJ2-3; 11 bases fit TRBD2. This CDR3 spans 16 amino acids. Per the germline V gene, CDR1 is SGHVS and CDR2 is FQNEAQ. J lost 2 bases, V lost 0 bases, and 1 base had no gene match. The CDR3 DNA is TGTGCCAGCAGCTTAGCGGGACTAGCGGCCACAGATACGCAGTATTTT. Translating gives CASSLAGLAATDTQYF.

The V gene is TRBV30, the J gene TRBJ2-1; TRBD1 or TRBD2 may be the D gene (5 bases each). Trimming removed 7 bases at V and 8 bases at J, with 24 bases between. In germline, CDR1 is GTSNPN, CDR2 SVGIG (reference sequence). This CDR3 spans 15 amino acids. The CDR3 region has the DNA TGTGCCTTCGGAAAACTGGGACCAACCGGGTATGAGCAGTTCTTC. Its protein product is CAFGKLGPTGYEQFF.

The V and J genes are TRBV5-4 and TRBJ2-7, with 9 bases aligning to TRBD2. V was clipped by 4 bases and J by 0 bases; unmatched bases: 5. The CDR3 spans 15 residues. Germline assignment: CDR1 SGHNT and CDR2 YYREEE (reference sequence). The CDR3 reads CASSPGTSFSYEQYF. The CDR3 bases are TGTGCCAGCAGCCCCGGGACTAGCTTCTCCTACGAGCAGTACTTC.

A remark on this clone: One end of the junction does not line up with germline, which may come from a read error. The rearrangement joins TRBV7-7 to TRBJ2-5; 9 bases match TRBD2. This CDR3 is 15 amino acids long. Germline V gene sequence: CDR1 SSHAT, CDR2 FNYEAQ (reference sequence). CDR3 protein: CASSLGGSGGETQYF. As DNA, the CDR3 is TGTGCTAGCAGCTTAGGAGGTAGCGGGGGAGAGACCCAGTACTTC.